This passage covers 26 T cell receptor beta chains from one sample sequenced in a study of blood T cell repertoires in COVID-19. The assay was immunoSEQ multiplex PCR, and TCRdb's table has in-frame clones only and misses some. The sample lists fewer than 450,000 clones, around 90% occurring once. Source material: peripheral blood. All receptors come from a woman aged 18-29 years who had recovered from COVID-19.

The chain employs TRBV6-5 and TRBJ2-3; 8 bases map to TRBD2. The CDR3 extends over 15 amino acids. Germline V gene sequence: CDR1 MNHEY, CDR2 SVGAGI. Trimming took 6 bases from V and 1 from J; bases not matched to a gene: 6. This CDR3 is CASSRGRRGTDTQYF. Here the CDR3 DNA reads TGTGCCAGCAGCCGCGGGAGGCGGGGCACAGATACGCAGTATTTT.

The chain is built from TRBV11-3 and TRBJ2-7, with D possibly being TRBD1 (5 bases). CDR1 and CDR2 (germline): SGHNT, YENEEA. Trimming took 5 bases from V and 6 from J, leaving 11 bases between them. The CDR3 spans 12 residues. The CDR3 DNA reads TGTGCCAGCAGCCAGGGTTTCCGCGAGCAGTACGTC. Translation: CASSQGFREQYV.

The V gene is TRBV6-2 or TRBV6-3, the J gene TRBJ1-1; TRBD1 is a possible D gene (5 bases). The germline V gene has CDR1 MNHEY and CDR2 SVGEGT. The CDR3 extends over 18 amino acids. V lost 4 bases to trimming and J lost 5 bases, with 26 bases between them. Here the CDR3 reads CASSSRGAGVVKLTEAFF. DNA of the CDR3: TGTGCCAGCAGTTCGCGTGGGGCGGGGGTTGTTAAGTTGACTGAAGCTTTCTTT.

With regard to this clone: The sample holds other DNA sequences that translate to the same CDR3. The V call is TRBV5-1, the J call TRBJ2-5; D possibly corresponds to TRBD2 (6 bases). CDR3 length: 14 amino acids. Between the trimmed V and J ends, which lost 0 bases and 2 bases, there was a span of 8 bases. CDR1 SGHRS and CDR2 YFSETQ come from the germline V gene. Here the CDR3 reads CASSLAGDQETQYF. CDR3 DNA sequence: TGCGCCAGCAGCTTGGCGGGAGATCAAGAGACCCAGTACTTC. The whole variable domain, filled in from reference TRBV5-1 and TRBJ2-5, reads KAGVTQTPRYLIKTRGQQVTLSCSPISGHRSVSWYQQTPGQGLQFLFEYFSETQRNKGNFPGRFSGRQFSNSRSEMNVSTLELGDSALYLCASSLAGDQETQYFGPGTRLLVL.

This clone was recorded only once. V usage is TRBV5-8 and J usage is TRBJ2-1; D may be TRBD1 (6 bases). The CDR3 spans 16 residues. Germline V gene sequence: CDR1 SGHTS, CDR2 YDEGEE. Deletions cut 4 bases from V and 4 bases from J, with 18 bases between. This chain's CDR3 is CASSHKTGSEYNEQFF. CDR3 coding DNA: TGTGCCAGCAGCCACAAAACAGGGTCGGAGTACAATGAGCAGTTCTTC.

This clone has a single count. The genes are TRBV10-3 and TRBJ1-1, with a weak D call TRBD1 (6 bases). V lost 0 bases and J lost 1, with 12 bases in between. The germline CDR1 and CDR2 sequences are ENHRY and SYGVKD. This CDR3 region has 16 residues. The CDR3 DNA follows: TGTGCCATCAGTGAGTCGAGGCTAGGGGGGAACACTGAAGCTTTCTTT. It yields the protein CAISESRLGGNTEAFF.

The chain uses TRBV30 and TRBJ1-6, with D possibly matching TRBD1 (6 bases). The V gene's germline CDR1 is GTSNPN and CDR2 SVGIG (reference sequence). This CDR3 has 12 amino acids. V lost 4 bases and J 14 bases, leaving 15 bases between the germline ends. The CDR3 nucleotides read TGTGCCTGGAACTCACAGGGTCCGACCCTCCACTTT. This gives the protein CAWNSQGPTLHF.

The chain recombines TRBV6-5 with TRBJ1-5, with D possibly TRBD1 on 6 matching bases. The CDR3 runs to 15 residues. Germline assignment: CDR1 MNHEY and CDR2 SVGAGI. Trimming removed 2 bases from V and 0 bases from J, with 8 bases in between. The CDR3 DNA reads TGTGCCAGCAGTTACACAGGGAATAGCAATCAGCCCCAGCATTTT. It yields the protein CASSYTGNSNQPQHF.

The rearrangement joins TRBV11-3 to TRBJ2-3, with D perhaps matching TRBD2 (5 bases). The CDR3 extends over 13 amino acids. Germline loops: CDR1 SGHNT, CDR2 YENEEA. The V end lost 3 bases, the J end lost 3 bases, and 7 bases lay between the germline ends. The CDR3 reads CASSFGGTDTQYF. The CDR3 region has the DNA TGTGCCAGCAGCTTCGGCGGGACAGATACGCAGTATTTT. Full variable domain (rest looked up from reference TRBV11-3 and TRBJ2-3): EAGVVQSPRYKIIEKKQPVAFWCNPISGHNTLYWYLQNLGQGPELLIRYENEEAVDDSQLPKDRFSAERLKGVDSTLKIQPAELGDSAVYLCASSFGGTDTQYFGPGTRLTVL.

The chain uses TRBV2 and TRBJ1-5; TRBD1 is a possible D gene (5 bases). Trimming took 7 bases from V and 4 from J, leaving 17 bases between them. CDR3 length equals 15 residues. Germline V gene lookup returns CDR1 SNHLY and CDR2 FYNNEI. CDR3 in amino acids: CASIPVGGGNQPQHF. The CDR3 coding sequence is TGTGCCAGCATCCCTGTGGGGGGAGGTAATCAGCCCCAGCATTTT.

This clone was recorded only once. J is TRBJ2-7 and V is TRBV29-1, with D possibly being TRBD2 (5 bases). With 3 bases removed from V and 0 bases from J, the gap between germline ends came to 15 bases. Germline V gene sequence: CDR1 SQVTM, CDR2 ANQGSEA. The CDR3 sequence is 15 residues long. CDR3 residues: CSVDRSCSDSYEQYV. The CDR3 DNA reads TGCAGCGTTGACAGATCTTGTAGCGACTCCTACGAGCAGTACGTC.

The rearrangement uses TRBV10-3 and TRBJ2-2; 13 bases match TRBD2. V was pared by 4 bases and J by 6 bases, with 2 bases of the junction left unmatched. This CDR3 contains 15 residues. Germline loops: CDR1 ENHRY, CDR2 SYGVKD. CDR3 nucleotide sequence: TGTGCCATCAGTGGACTAGCGGGAGGACCCGGGGAGCTGTTTTTT. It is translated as CAISGLAGGPGELFF.

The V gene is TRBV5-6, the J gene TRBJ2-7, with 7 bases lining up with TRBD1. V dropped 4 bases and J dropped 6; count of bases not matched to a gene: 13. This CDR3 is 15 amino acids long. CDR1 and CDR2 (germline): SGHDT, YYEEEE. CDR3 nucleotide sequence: TGTGCCAGCAGCACCAAATTCGACAGGGTTGGCGAGCAGTACGTC. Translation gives CASSTKFDRVGEQYV.

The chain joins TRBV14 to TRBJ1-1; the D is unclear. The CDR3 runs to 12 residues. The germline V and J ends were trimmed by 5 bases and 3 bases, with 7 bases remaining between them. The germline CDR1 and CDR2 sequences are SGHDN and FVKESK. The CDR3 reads CASSFSYTEAFF. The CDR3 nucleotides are TGTGCCAGCAGCTTCTCTTACACTGAAGCTTTCTTT.

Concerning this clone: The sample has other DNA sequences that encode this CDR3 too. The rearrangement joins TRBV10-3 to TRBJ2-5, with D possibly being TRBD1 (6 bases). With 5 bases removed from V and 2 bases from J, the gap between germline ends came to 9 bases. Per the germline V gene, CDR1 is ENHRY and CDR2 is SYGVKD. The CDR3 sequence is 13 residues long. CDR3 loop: CAISSDRQETQYF. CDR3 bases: TGTGCCATCAGTTCGGACAGACAAGAGACCCAGTACTTC.

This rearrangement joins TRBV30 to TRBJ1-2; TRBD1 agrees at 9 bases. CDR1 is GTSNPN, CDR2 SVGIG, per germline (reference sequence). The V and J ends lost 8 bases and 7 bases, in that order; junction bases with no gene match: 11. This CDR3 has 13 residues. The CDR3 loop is CAGTGWGLGGYTF. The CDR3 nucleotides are TGTGCCGGGACAGGGTGGGGACTGGGTGGCTACACCTTC. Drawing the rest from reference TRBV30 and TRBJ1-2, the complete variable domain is SQTIHQWPATLVQPVGSPLSLECTVEGTSNPNLYWYRQAAGRGLQLLFYSVGIGQISSEVPQNLSASRPQDRQFILSSKKLLLSDSGFYLCAGTGWGLGGYTFGSGTRLTVV.

The CDR3 region is CASSLASIETQYF. The CDR3 DNA reads TGTGCCAGCAGTTTAGCGTCTATAGAGACCCAGTACTTC. The V gene is TRBV12-3 or TRBV12-4, the J gene TRBJ2-5; D is uncertain. Trimming took 0 bases from V and 4 from J, leaving 6 bases between them. The length of the CDR3 is 13 residues.

CDR3 protein: CASSDRGYEQYV. The CDR3 DNA follows: TGTGCCAGCAGCGACAGGGGTTACGAGCAGTACGTC. This chain connects TRBV6-6 to TRBJ2-7; 8 nucleotides agree with TRBD1. Germline values: CDR1 MNHNY, CDR2 SVGAGI (reference sequence). The CDR3 runs to 12 residues. The trim removed 6 bases at V and 4 bases at J, leaving 2 bases unmatched.

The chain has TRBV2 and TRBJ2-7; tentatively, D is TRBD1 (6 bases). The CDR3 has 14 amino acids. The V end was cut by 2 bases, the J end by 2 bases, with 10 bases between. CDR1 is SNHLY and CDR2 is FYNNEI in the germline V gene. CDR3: CASSEFRGPYEQYV. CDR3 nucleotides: TGTGCCAGCAGTGAATTCAGGGGTCCCTACGAGCAGTACGTC.

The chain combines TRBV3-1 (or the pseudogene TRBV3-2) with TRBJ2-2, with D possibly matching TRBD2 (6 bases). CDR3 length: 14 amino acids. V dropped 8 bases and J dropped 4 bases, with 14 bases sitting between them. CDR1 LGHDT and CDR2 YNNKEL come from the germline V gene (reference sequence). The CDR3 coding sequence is TGTGCCAGCCGGGGACGGGGGATCACCGGGGAGCTGTTTTTT. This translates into CASRGRGITGELFF.

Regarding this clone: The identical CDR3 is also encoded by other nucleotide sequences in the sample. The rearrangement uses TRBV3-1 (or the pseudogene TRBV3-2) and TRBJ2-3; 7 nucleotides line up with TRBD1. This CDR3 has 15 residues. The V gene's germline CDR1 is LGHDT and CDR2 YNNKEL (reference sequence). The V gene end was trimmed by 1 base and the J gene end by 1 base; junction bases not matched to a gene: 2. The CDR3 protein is CASSQGTGGTDTQYF. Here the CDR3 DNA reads TGTGCCAGCAGCCAAGGAACAGGGGGCACAGATACGCAGTATTTT.

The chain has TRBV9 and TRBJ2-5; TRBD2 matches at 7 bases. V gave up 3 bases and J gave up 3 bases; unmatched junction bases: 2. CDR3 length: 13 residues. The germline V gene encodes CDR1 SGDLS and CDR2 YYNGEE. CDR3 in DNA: TGTGCCAGCAGCGCCGGGACTAAAGAGACCCAGTACTTC. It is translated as CASSAGTKETQYF. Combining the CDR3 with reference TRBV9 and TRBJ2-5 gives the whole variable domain DSGVTQTPKHLITATGQRVTLRCSPRSGDLSVYWYQQSLDQGLQFLIQYYNGEERAKGNILERFSAQQFPDLHSELNLSSLELGDSALYFCASSAGTKETQYFGPGTRLLVL.

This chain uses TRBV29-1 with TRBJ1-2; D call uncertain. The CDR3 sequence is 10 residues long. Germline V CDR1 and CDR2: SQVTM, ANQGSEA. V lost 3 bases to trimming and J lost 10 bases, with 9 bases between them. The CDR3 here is CSVDGKPYTF. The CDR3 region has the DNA TGCAGCGTTGACGGGAAACCCTACACCTTC.

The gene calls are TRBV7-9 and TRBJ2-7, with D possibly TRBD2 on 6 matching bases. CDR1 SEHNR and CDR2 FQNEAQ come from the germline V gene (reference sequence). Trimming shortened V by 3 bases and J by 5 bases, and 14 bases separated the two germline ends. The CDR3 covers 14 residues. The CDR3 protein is CASSFAGRRHEQYV. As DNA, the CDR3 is TGTGCCAGCAGCTTTGCGGGGAGGCGCCACGAGCAGTACGTC.

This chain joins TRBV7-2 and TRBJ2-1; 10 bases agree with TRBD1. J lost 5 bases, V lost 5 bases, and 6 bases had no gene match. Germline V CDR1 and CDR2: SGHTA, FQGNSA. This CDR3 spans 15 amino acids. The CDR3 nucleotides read TGTGCCAGCAGCCTGACAGGGGGCGCCCACAATGAGCAGTTCTTC. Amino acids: CASSLTGGAHNEQFF.

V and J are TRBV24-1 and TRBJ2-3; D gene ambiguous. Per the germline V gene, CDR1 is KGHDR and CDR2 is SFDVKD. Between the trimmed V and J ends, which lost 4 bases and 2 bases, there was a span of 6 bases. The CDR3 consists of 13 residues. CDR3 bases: TGTGCCACCAGTGAATCCTACACAGATACGCAGTATTTT. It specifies CATSESYTDTQYF.